This T cell receptor beta chain stems from a study of OX40 agonist ivuxolimab in advanced cancers. The CDR3 spans 15 residues. In germline, CDR1 is MGHDK, CDR2 SYGVNS. V was pared by 2 bases and J by 5 bases, with 7 bases of the junction left unmatched. TCRdb keeps only in-frame clones here, not all; method: immunoSEQ multiplex PCR. The sample carries about 30,000 clones, more than 70% recorded once. The sequence was obtained from an adult with an advanced solid tumor such as melanoma, head and neck, liver or kidney cancer. The rearrangement uses TRBV25-1 and TRBJ2-5; 8 bases are a match to TRBD1. Sequencing was performed on CD4+ or CD8+ T cells sorted from blood, taken in a trial of the OX40 agonist ivuxolimab. CDR3 DNA sequence: TGTGCCAGCAGTGAACCGCAGGGGGCCTGGGAGACCCAGTACTTC. Encoded protein: CASSEPQGAWETQYF.